This passage covers 8 T cell receptor beta chains from one sample sequenced in a study of cytomegalovirus exposure and HLA in healthy donors. The repertoire was sequenced with immunoSEQ multiplex PCR; TCRdb's copy has only in-frame clones and lacks some. The profile shows about 220,000 clones, about 90% of them singletons. Sequenced input: PBMCs. The receptors here all came from a young woman in good health and CMV-seronegative.

This chain's CDR3 is CASSQSTGAANEKLFF. CDR3 DNA: TGCGCCAGCAGCCAATCAACAGGGGCAGCTAATGAAAAACTGTTTTTT. The V call is TRBV4-1, the J call TRBJ1-4; TRBD1 aligns across 7 bases. Germline values: CDR1 MGHRA, CDR2 YSYEKL. The CDR3 consists of 16 residues. The V segment lost 2 bases and the J segment 3 bases; nucleotides outside the gene matches: 6.

V usage is TRBV11-2 and J usage is TRBJ2-1; 13 bases fit TRBD2. The CDR3 runs 18 residues. The V segment lost 5 bases and the J segment 1 base; nucleotides outside the gene matches: 8. CDR1 and CDR2 (germline): SGHAT, FQNNGV. CDR3 nucleotide sequence: TGTGCCAGCAGCCAAAGGACTAGCGGGAGTCTGTCCTACAATGAGCAGTTCTTC. Its protein product is CASSQRTSGSLSYNEQFF.

This clone showed up just once. The CDR3 DNA reads TGTGCCAGCAGCCAAGCCACCCAGGACAGCGCCGAAGCTTTCTTT. Translation gives CASSQATQDSAEAFF. The genes are TRBV27 and TRBJ1-1, with D tentatively TRBD1 (6 bases). Trimming cost V 6 bases and J 8 bases, with 22 bases left between them. The CDR3 covers 15 residues. From germline, CDR1 is MNHEY and CDR2 SMNVEV (reference sequence).

This clone was detected only once. The rearrangement uses TRBV7-9 and TRBJ1-1, with D unclear. The CDR3 is 16 amino acids. Trimming cost V 0 bases and J 6 bases, with 17 bases left between them. In germline, CDR1 is SEHNR, CDR2 FQNEAQ (reference sequence). DNA of the CDR3: TGTGCCAGCAGCTTAGCTAGCGATGGGCTGGTGCCTGAAGCTTTCTTT. This encodes CASSLASDGLVPEAFF.

This chain connects TRBV28 to TRBJ1-1; D is perhaps TRBD1 (5 bases). The germline V gene has CDR1 MDHEN and CDR2 SYDVKM. The CDR3 has 11 residues. The V and J ends lost 9 bases and 4 bases respectively, with 9 bases between them. CDR3 in DNA: TGTGCCAGTGGGGGGAGCACTGAAGCTTTCTTT. Translation: CASGGSTEAFF.

This chain uses TRBV29-1 with TRBJ1-4; 7 bases are shared with TRBD1. The CDR3 runs 16 residues. With V trimmed by 0 bases and J by 0 bases, 4 bases remained unmatched. Germline CDR1 and CDR2: SQVTM and ANQGSEA. Here the CDR3 DNA reads TGCAGCGTTGAAGAGGGCCAGGGGGCAACTAATGAAAAACTGTTTTTT. Its protein product is CSVEEGQGATNEKLFF.

V gene TRBV2 combines with J gene TRBJ2-3; 12 bases fit TRBD2. Germline V gives CDR1 SNHLY, CDR2 FYNNEI. Losses at the gene ends were 6 bases for V and 6 bases for J; bases not matched to a gene: 13. The CDR3 totals 17 residues. The CDR3 loop reads CASRAPPSGRAGDTQYF. CDR3 DNA: TGTGCCAGCAGAGCCCCGCCTAGCGGGAGGGCCGGGGATACGCAGTATTTT.

This rearrangement joins TRBV6-6 to TRBJ1-2; TRBD1 aligns across 7 bases. The germline V gene has CDR1 MNHNY and CDR2 SVGAGI (reference sequence). V dropped 6 bases and J dropped 3; count of bases not matched to a gene: 4. The CDR3 runs to 13 residues. The CDR3 DNA reads as TGTGCCAGCAGACGACAGGGCCACTATGGCTACACCTTC. Translated: CASRRQGHYGYTF.